In this sample, the clone carrying this TCR beta chain turned up a few times. Isolation per sample recovered at least 7 million PBMCs. The authors ran a second PCR of 7 to 11 cycles using a sample-barcoded 5' primer and a J-beta primer mix. From the 5' RACE reads, TCRdb called clonotypes with MiXCR, one entry per CDR3 protein. The sample holds about 800,000 distinct CDR3 sequences, more than 20% seen once. This sample was taken from a study of blood T cells in healthy people across ages. Across the study: Using template switching, researchers captured about one barcoded beta molecule for each two T cells.

These data also featured in a second study, about T cells of mothers and their children. That investigation notes: Samples were provided by three healthy Caucasian mothers and their six children.

The TCR comes from a boy between 10 and 17 years old in good health. The specimen was blood.

CDR3 nucleotides: TGTGCCAGCAGGACCATGAGCGGAAGCACAGATACGCAGTATTTT. It yields the protein CASRTMSGSTDTQYF. The gene calls are TRBV7-2 and TRBJ2-3; D perhaps matches TRBD2 (5 bases). Trimming stripped 6 bases from V and 0 bases from J, with 13 bases between. This CDR3 has 15 amino acids. Germline values: CDR1 SGHTA, CDR2 FQGNSA.